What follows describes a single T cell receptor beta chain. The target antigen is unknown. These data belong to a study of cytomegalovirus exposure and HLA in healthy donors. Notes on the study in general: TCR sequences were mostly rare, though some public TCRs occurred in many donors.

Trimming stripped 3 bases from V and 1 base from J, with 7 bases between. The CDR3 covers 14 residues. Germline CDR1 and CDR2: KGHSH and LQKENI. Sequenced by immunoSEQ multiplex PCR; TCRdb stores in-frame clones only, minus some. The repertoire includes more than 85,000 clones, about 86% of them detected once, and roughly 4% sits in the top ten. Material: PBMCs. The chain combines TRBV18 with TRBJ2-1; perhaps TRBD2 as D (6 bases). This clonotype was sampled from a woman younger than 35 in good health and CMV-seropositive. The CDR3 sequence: CASSPLASYNEQFF. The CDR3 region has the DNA TGTGCCAGCTCACCTCTAGCGTCCTACAATGAGCAGTTCTTC.